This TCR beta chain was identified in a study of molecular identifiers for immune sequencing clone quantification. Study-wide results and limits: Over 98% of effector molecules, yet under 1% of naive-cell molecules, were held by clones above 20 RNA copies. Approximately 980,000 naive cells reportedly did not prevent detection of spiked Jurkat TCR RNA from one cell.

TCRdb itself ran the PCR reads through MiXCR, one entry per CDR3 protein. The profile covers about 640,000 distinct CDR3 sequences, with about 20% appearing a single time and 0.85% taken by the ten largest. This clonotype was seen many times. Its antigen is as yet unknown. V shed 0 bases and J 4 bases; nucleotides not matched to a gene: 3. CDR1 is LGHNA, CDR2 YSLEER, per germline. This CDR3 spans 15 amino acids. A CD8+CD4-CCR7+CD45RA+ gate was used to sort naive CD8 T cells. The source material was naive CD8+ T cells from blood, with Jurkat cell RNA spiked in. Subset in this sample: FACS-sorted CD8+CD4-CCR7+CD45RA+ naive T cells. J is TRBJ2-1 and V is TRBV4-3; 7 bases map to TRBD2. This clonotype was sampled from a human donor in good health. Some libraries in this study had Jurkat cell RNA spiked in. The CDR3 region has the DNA TGCGCCAGCAGCCAAGATCGAGCGGGATACAATGAGCAGTTCTTC. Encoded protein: CASSQDRAGYNEQFF.